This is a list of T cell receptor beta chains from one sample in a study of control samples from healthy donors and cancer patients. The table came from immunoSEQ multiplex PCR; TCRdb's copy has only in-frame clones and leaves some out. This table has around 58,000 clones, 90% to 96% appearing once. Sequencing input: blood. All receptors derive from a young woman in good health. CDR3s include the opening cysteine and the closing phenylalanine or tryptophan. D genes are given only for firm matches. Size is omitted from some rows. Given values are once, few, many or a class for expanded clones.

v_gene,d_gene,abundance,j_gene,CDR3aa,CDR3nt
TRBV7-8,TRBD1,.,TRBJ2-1,CASSLGGTGGHEQFF,TGTGCCAGCAGCTTAGGCGGGACAGGGGGCCATGAGCAGTTCTTC
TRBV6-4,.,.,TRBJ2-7,CASSDSTGSYEQYF,TGTGCCAGCAGTGACTCGACGGGGAGTTACGAGCAGTACTTC
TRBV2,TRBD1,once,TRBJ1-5,CASSDRDREFQPQHF,TGTGCCAGCAGTGACAGGGACAGGGAGTTCCAGCCCCAGCATTTT
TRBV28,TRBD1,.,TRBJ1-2,CASSLEPWLQGGPNYGYTF,TGTGCCAGCAGTTTAGAACCTTGGCTACAGGGGGGACCTAACTATGGCTACACCTTC
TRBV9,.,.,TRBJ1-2,CASSPQNLLNYGYTF,TGTGCCAGCAGCCCACAAAACCTGTTAAACTATGGCTACACCTTC
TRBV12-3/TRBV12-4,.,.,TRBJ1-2,CASIPSDIVGYTF,TGTGCCAGCATTCCTAGCGACATAGTAGGCTACACCTTC
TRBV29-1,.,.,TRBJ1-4,CSVLRTANEKLFF,TGCAGCGTCCTCCGGACAGCTAATGAAAAACTGTTTTTT
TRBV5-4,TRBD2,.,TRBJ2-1,CASSYPSGGYNEQFF,TGTGCCAGCAGCTATCCTAGCGGTGGTTACAATGAGCAGTTCTTC
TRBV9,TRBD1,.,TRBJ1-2,CASSVAGGNDYGYTF,TGTGCCAGCAGCGTAGCAGGGGGCAACGACTATGGCTACACCTTC
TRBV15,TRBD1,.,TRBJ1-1,CATNEPGQPNTEAFF,TGTGCCACCAATGAACCGGGACAGCCGAACACTGAAGCTTTCTTT
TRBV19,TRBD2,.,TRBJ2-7,CASSLGSGGPYEQYF,TGTGCCAGTAGTCTCGGGAGCGGGGGGCCCTACGAGCAGTACTTC
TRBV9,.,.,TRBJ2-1,CASSVTTSNEQFF,TGTGCCAGCAGCGTTACGACTAGCAATGAGCAGTTCTTC
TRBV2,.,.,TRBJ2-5,CASTQETQYF,TGTGCCAGCACGCAAGAGACCCAGTACTTC
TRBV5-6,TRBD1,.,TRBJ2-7,CASSWGQGAIIYEQYF,TGTGCCAGCAGCTGGGGACAGGGGGCGATTATCTACGAGCAGTACTTC
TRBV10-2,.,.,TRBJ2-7,CASSEAGTYEQYF,TGCGCCAGCAGTGAGGCGGGTACCTACGAGCAGTACTTC
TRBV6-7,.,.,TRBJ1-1,CASSYLARYTEAFF,TGTGCCAGCAGTTATTTGGCAAGGTACACTGAAGCTTTCTTT
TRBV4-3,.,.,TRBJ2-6,CASSQDPGRGANVLTF,TGCGCCAGCAGCCAAGATCCGGGGAGAGGGGCCAACGTCCTGACTTTC
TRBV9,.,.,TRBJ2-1,CASSVGGTPSYNEQFF,TGTGCCAGCAGCGTAGGGGGGACCCCCTCCTACAATGAGCAGTTCTTC
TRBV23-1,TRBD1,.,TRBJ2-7,CAGQVGEEDDYEQYF,TGCGCCGGACAGGTAGGGGAAGAAGACGACTACGAGCAGTACTTC
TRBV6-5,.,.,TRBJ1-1,CASGGGPLNTEAFF,TGTGCCAGCGGGGGGGGGCCGCTGAACACTGAAGCTTTCTTT
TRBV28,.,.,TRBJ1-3,CASSLTRGRNTIYF,TGTGCCAGCAGTTTAACCAGGGGAAGGAACACCATATATTTT
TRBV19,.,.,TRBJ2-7,CASSSSSYEQYF,TGTGCCAGTAGTAGCTCGTCCTACGAGCAGTACTTC
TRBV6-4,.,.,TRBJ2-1,CASSPGEYNEQFF,TGTGCCAGCAGTCCCGGGGAATACAATGAGCAGTTCTTC
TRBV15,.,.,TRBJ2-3,CATSRDWMGDTQYF,TGTGCCACCAGCAGAGACTGGATGGGTGATACGCAGTATTTT
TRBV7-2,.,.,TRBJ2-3,CASSVGDTQYF,TGTGCCAGCAGCGTTGGGGATACGCAGTATTTT
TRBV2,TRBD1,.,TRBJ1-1,CASRQGGARGTEAFF,TGTGCCAGCAGGCAGGGGGGTGCTCGTGGCACTGAAGCTTTCTTT
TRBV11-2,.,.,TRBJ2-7,CASSLRGGYEQYF,TGTGCCAGCAGCTTAAGGGGGGGGTACGAGCAGTACTTC
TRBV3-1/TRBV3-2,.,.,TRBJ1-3,CASSQDKRGGSDTIYF,TGTGCCAGCAGCCAAGATAAAAGAGGGGGGTCAGACACCATATATTTT
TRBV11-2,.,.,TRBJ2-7,CASSLKQQGAEQYF,TGTGCCAGCAGCTTAAAACAACAGGGTGCCGAGCAGTACTTC